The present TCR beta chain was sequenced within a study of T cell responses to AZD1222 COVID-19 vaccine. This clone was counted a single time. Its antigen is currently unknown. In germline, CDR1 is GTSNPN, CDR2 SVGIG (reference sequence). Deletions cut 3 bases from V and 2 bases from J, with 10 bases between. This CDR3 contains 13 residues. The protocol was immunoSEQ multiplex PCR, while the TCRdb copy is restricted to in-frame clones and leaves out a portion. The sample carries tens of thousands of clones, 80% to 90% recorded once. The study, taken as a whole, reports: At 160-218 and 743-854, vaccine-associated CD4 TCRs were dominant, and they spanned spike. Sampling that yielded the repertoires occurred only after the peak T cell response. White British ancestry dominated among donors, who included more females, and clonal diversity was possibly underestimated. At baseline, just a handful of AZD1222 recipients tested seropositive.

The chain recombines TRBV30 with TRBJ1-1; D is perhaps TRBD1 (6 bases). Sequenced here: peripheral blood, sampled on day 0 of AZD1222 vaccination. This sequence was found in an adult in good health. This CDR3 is CAWRDSINTEAFF. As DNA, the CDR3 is TGTGCCTGGAGGGACAGCATTAACACTGAAGCTTTCTTT.